This T cell receptor (beta chain) was sequenced in a study of blood T cells in healthy people across ages. The authors ran a second PCR of roughly 7 to 11 cycles using a sample-barcoded 5' primer and a J-beta primer mix. One entry per CDR3 protein, called by TCRdb with MiXCR from the 5' RACE reads. The sample yields 760,000 or so distinct CDR3 sequences, 20% to 25% seen once. The CDR3 spans 13 residues. V was trimmed by 2 bases and J by 1 base, leaving 3 bases between them. CDR1 is ENHRY, CDR2 SYGVKD, per germline. The same data also contributed to another study, on T cells of mothers and their children.

The chain combines TRBV10-3 with TRBJ2-1; D not certain. The source of this sequence is a boy under 18 in good health. The sample taken for sequencing was blood. The CDR3 spells CAISESSYNEQFF. The CDR3 coding sequence is TGTGCCATCAGTGAGAGTTCCTACAATGAGCAGTTCTTC.